This paragraph reports one T cell receptor (beta chain). Its antigen is currently unknown. These data belong to a study of T cell responses to AZD1222 COVID-19 vaccine. Libraries were prepared by immunoSEQ multiplex PCR; TCRdb keeps only in-frame clonotypes and omits some of them. Among some 80,000 clones listed, about 87% were seen once. The ends were cut back, 0 bases at V and 0 bases at J, with 5 bases in the middle. Germline V gene sequence: CDR1 GTSNPN, CDR2 SVGIG (reference sequence). CDR3 length: 13 amino acids. Points from the study as a whole: Clonal diversity was possibly underestimated; the donors were predominantly white British and more often female.

This TCR was recovered from an adult in good health. The sample here was peripheral blood, taken on day 0 of AZD1222 vaccination. The chain couples TRBV30 to TRBJ1-1, with D hard to call. Written as DNA, the CDR3 is TGTGCCTGGAGTGTAGACTTGAACACTGAAGCTTTCTTT. It encodes CAWSVDLNTEAFF.